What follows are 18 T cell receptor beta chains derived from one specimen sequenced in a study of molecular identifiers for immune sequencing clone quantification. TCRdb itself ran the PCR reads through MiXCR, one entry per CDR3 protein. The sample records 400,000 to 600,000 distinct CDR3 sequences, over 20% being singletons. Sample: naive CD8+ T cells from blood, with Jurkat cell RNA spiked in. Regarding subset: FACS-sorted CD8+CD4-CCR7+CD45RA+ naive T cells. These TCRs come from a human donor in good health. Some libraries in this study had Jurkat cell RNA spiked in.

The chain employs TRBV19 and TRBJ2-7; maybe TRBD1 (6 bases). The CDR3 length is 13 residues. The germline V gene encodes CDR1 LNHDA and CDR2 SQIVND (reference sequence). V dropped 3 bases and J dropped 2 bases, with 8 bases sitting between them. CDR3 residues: CASSMGAAYEQYF. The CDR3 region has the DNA TGTGCCAGTAGTATGGGGGCAGCCTACGAGCAGTACTTC.

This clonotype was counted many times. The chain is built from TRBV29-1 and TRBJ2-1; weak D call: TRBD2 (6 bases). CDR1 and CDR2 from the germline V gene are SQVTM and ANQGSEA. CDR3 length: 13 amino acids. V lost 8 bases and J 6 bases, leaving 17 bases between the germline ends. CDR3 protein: CSFRRLESNEQFF. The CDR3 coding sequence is TGCAGCTTCCGCCGACTAGAAAGCAATGAGCAGTTCTTC.

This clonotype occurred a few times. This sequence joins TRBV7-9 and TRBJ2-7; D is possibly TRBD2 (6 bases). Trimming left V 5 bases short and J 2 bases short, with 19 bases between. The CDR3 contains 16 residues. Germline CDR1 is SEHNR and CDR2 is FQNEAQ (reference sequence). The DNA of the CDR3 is TGTGCCAGCAGCACTACTGGGGGGACCGGTACCTACGAGCAGTACTTC. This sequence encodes CASSTTGGTGTYEQYF.

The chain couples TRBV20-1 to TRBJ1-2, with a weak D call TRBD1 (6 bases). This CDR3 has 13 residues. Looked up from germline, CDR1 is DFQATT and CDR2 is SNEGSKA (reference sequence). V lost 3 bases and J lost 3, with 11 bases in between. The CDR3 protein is CSARRRGDYGYTF. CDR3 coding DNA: TGCAGTGCTAGGCGGAGGGGGGACTATGGCTACACCTTC.

The CDR3, as DNA: TGCGCCAGCAGCCCCGGACCGAGTCCCTACGAGCAGTACTTC. Translating gives CASSPGPSPYEQYF. V gene TRBV4-3 combines with J gene TRBJ2-7; D call uncertain. Trimming took off 4 bases at V and 2 bases at J, with 12 bases between the two ends. This CDR3 spans 14 amino acids. Germline V gives CDR1 LGHNA, CDR2 YSLEER.

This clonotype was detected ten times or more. DNA of the CDR3: TGTGCCAGCAGCGTAGGCTGGAACACCGGGGAGCTGTTTTTT. As protein: CASSVGWNTGELFF. The chain uses TRBV9 and TRBJ2-2; no definite D call. CDR1 and CDR2 (germline): SGDLS, YYNGEE. V dropped 0 bases and J dropped 1 base, with 4 bases sitting between them. This CDR3 has 14 residues.

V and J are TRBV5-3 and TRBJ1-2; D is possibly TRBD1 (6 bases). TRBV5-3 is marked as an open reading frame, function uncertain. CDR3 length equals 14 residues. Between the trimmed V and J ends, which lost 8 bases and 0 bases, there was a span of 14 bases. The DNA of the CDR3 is TGTGCCAGCAGAACGACAGGAGCTAACTATGGCTACACCTTC. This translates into CASRTTGANYGYTF.

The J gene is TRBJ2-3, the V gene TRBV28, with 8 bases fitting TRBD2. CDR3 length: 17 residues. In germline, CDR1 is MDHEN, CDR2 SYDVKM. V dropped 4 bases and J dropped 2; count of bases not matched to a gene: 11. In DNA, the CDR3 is TGTGCCAGCAGTTCCCGCCCCGGACTAGCTTACACAGATACGCAGTATTTT. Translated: CASSSRPGLAYTDTQYF. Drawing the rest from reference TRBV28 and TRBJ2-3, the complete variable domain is DVKVTQSSRYLVKRTGEKVFLECVQDMDHENMFWYRQDPGLGLRLIYFSYDVKMKEKGDIPEGYSVSREKKERFSLILESASTNQTSMYLCASSSRPGLAYTDTQYFGPGTRLTVL.

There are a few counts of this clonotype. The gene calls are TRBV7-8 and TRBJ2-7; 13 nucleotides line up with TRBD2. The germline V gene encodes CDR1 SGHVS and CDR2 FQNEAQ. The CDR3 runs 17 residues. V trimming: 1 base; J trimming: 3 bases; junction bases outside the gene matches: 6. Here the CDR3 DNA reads TGTGCCAGCAGCTTAGGGGCTAGACTAGCGGGGGGCTACGAGCAGTACTTC. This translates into CASSLGARLAGGYEQYF.

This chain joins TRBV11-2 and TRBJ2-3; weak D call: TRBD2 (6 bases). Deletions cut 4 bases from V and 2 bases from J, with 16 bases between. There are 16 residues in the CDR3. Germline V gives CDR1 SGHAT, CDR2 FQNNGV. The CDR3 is CASSWRGRGTTDTQYF. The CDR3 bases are TGTGCCAGCAGCTGGCGGGGCCGGGGGACCACAGATACGCAGTATTTT.

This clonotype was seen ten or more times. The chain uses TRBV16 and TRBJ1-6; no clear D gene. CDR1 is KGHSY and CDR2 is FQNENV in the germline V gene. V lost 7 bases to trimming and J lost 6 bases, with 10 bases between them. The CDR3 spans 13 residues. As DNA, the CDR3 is TGTGCCAGCACCGACGACCCTAATTCACCCCTCCACTTT. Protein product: CASTDDPNSPLHF.

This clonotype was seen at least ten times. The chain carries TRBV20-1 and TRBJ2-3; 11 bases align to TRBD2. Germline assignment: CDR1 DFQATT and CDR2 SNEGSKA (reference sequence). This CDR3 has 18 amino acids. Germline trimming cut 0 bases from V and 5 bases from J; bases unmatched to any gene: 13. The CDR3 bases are TGCAGTGCTAGAGATTTCGGGCTAGCGGGAGGAGATGGAGATACGCAGTATTTT. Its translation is CSARDFGLAGGDGDTQYF.

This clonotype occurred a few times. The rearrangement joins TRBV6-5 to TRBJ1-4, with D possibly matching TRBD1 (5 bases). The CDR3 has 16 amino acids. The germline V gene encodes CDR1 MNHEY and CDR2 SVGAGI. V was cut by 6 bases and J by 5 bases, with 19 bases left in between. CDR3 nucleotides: TGTGCCAGCAGGATAAGGAAGGGGTTACCCAATGAAAAACTGTTTTTT. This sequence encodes CASRIRKGLPNEKLFF.

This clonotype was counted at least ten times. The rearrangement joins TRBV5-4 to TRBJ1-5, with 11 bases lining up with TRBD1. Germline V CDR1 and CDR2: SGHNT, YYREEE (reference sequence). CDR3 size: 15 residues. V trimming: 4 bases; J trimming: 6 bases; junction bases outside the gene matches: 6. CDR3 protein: CASSPGQGAGQPQHF. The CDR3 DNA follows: TGTGCCAGCAGCCCCGGACAGGGGGCTGGTCAGCCCCAGCATTTT.

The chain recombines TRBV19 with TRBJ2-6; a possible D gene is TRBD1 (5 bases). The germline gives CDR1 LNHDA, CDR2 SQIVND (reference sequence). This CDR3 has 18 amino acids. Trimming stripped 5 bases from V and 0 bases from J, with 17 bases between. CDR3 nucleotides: TGTGCCAGTAGTCCTCGACAGCATACCGACTCTGGGGCCAACGTCCTGACTTTC. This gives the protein CASSPRQHTDSGANVLTF. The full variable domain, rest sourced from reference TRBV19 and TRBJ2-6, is DGGITQSPKYLFRKEGQNVTLSCEQNLNHDAMYWYRQDPGQGLRLIYYSQIVNDFQKGDIAEGYSVSREKKESFPLTVTSAQKNPTAFYLCASSPRQHTDSGANVLTFGAGSRLTVL.

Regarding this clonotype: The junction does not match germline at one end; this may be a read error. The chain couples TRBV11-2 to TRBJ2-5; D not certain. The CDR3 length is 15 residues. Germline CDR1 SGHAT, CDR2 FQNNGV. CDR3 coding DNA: TGTGCCAGCAGCTCCCTACTGCGGCCACAAGAGGCCCAGTACTTC. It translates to CASSSLLRPQEAQYF.

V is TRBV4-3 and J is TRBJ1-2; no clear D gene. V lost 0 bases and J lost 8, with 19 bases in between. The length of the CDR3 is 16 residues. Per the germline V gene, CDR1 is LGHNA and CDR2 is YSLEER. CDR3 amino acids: CASSQDSPGGLSGYTF. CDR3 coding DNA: TGCGCCAGCAGCCAAGATAGTCCAGGTGGCCTTTCGGGCTACACCTTC.

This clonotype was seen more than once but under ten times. The CDR3 DNA reads TGTGCCAGCACCATAGCCCCGACACTTCCAACGCAGTATTTT. Residues: CASTIAPTLPTQYF. The chain couples TRBV6-2 or TRBV6-3 to TRBJ2-3, with D unresolved. The CDR3 has 14 amino acids. The V end was cut by 7 bases, the J end by 9 bases, with 20 bases between. Per the germline V gene, CDR1 is MNHEY and CDR2 is SVGEGT.